This T cell receptor (beta chain) was sequenced during a study of shared clonotypes between healthy human individuals. Trimming removed 1 base from V and 0 bases from J, with 13 bases in between. The length of the CDR3 is 16 residues. Germline loops: CDR1 MGHRA, CDR2 YSYEKL. Some clones are missing from TCRdb's copy, which holds only in-frame ones; the method was immunoSEQ multiplex PCR. The sample consists of about 480,000 clones, 60% to 80% of them appearing once. Healthy HIV-negative adults with no recent acute infections or vaccinations were recruited as donors. The unsorted samples took tens of millions of PBMCs to get genomic DNA.

The clonotype comes from a woman between 40 and 50 years old in good health. Some clones in this sample may be carry-over from other donors' samples. This sequence joins TRBV4-1 and TRBJ2-7; D is unclear. What was sequenced was PBMCs. CDR3 protein: CASSQVFAMSSYEQYF. As DNA, the CDR3 is TGCGCCAGCAGCCAAGTGTTCGCCATGAGCTCCTACGAGCAGTACTTC.